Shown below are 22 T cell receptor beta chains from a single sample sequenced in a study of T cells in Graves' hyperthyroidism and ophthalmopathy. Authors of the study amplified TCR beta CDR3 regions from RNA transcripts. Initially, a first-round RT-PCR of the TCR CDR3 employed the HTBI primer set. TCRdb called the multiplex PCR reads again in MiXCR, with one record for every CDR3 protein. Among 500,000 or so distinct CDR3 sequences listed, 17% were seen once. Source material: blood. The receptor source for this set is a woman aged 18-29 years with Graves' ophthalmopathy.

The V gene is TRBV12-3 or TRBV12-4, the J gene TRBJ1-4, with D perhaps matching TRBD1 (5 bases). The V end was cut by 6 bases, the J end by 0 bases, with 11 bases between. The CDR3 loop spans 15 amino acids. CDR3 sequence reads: CASRVGTTTNEKLFF. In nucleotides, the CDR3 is TGTGCCAGCAGGGTGGGGACGACAACTAATGAAAAACTGTTTTTT.

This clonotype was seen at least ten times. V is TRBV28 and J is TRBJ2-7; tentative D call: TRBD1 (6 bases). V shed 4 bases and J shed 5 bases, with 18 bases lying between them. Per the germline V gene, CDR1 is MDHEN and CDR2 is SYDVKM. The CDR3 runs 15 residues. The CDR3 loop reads CASSSEQGKEDEQYF. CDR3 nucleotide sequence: TGTGCCAGCAGTTCCGAACAGGGAAAGGAGGACGAGCAGTACTTC.

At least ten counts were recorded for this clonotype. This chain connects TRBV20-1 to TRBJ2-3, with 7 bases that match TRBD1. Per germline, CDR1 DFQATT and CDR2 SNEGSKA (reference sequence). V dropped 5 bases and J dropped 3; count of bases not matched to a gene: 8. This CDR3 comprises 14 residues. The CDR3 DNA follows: TGCAGTGCTGGGCCAGGGGGAAGAACAGATACGCAGTATTTT. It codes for CSAGPGGRTDTQYF.

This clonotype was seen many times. The CDR3 sequence: CASSSRTGGDKDTQYF. The CDR3 bases are TGTGCCAGCAGTTCAAGGACAGGGGGAGATAAGGATACGCAGTATTTT. V and J are TRBV28 and TRBJ2-3, with 10 bases aligning to TRBD1. V trimming: 4 bases; J trimming: 6 bases; junction bases outside the gene matches: 10. Looked up from germline, CDR1 is MDHEN and CDR2 is SYDVKM. This CDR3 spans 16 amino acids. Based on the CDR3 plus reference TRBV28 and TRBJ2-3, the full variable domain is DVKVTQSSRYLVKRTGEKVFLECVQDMDHENMFWYRQDPGLGLRLIYFSYDVKMKEKGDIPEGYSVSREKKERFSLILESASTNQTSMYLCASSSRTGGDKDTQYFGPGTRLTVL.

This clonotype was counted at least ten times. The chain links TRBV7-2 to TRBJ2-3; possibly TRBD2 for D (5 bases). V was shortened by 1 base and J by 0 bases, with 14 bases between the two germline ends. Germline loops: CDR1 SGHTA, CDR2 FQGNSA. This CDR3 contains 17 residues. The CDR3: CASSLVRGLPSTDTQYF. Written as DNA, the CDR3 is TGTGCCAGCAGCTTAGTAAGAGGACTGCCAAGCACAGATACGCAGTATTTT.

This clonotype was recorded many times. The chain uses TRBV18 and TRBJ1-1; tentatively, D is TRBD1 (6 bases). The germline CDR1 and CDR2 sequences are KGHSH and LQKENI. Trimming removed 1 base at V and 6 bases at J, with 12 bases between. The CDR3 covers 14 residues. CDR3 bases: TGTGCCAGCTCACCACGGGTGGGGGCTGCTGAAGCTTTCTTT. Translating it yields CASSPRVGAAEAFF.

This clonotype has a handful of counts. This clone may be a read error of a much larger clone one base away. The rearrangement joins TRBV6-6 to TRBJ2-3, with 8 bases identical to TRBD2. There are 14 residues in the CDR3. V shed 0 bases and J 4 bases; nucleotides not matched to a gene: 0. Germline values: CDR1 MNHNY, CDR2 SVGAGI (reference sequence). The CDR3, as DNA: TGTGCCAGCAGTTACTCTAGCGGGGCAGATACGCAGTATTTT. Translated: CASSYSSGADTQYF.

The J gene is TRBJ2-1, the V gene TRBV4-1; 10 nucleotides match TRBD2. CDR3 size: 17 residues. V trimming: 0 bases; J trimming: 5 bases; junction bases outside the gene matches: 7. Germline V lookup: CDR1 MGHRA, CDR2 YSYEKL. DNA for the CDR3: TGCGCCAGCAGCCAAGAGGGGACTAGCGTGGTGCACAATGAGCAGTTCTTC. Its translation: CASSQEGTSVVHNEQFF.

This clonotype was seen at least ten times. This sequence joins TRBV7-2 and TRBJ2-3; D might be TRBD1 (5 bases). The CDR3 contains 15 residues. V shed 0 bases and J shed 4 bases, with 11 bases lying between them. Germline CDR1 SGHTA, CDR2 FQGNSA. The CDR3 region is CASSLAQGRADTQYF. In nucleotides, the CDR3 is TGTGCCAGCAGCTTAGCCCAGGGCCGGGCAGATACGCAGTATTTT.

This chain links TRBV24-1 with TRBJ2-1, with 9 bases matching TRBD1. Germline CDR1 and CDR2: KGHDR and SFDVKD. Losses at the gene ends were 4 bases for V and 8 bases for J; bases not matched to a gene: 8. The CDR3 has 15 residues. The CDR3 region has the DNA TGTGCCACCAGTGACCGGGACAGGGTACGTGATGAGCAGTTCTTC. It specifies CATSDRDRVRDEQFF.

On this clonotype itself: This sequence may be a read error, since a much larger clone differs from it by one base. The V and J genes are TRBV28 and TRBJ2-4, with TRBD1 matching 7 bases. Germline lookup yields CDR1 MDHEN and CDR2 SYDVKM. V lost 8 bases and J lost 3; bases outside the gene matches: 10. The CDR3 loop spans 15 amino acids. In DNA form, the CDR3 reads TGTGCCAGCGGCAACCAGGGGGTCCTCAAAAACATTCAGTACTTC. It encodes CASGNQGVLKNIQYF.

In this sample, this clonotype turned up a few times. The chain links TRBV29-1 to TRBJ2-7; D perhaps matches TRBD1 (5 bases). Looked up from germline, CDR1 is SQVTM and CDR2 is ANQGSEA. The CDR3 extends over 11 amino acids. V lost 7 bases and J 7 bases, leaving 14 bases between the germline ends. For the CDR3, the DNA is TGCAGCGCCCAGGGTCCCGGGGAGCAGTACTTC. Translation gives CSAQGPGEQYF.

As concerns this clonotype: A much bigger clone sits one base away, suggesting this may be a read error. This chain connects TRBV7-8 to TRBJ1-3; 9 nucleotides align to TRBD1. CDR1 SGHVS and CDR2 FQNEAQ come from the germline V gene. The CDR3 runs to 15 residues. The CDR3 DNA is TGTGCCAGCACCTTACAGGGGGCTGCTGGAAACACCATATATTTT. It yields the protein CASTLQGAAGNTIYF.

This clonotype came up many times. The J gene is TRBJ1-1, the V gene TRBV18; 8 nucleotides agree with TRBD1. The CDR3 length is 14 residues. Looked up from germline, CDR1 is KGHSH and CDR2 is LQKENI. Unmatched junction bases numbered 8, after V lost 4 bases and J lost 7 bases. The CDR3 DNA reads TGTGCCAGCTCACAATCGACAGGGGCTGGTGAAGCTTTCTTT. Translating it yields CASSQSTGAGEAFF.

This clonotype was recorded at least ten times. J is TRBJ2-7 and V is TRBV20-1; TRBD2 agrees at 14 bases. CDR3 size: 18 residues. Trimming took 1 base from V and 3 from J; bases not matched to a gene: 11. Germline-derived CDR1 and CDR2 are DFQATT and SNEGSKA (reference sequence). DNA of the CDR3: TGCAGTGCTAGAGGAAACTTTCCGGGACTAGCGGGAGTCTACGAGCAGTACTTC. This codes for CSARGNFPGLAGVYEQYF.

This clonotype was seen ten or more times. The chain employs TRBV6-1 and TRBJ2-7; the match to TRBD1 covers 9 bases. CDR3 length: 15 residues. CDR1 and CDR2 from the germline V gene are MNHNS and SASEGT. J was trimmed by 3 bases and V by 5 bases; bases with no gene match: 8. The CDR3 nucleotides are TGTGCCAGCAGTTCTGGGACAGGGAGGTACTACGAGCAGTACTTC. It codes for CASSSGTGRYYEQYF.

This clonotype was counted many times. The CDR3 here is CASRLDRGYTGELFF. Here the CDR3 DNA reads TGTGCCAGCCGACTAGACAGGGGGTACACCGGGGAGCTGTTTTTT. The chain uses TRBV28 and TRBJ2-2, with 9 bases fitting TRBD1. Germline CDR1 is MDHEN and CDR2 is SYDVKM. The CDR3 is 15 residues long. V was pared by 8 bases and J by 3 bases, with 7 bases of the junction left unmatched.

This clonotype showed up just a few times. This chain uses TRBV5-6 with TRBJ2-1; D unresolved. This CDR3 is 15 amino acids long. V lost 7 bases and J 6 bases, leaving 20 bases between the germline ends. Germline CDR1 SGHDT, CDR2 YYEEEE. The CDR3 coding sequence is TGTGCCAGCTCCTTTCGTGCACACGGCCCCAATGAGCAGTTCTTC. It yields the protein CASSFRAHGPNEQFF.

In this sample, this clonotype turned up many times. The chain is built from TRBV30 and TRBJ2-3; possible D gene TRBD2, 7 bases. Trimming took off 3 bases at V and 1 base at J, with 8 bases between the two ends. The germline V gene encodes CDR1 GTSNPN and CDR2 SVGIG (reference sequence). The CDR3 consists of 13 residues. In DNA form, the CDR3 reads TGTGCCTGGAGAGGGGGGGGCACAGATACGCAGTATTTT. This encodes CAWRGGGTDTQYF.

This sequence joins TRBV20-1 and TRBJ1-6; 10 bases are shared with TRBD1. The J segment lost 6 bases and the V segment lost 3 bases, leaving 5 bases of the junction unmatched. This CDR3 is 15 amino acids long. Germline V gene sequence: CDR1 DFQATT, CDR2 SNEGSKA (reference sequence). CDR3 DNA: TGCAGTGCTAGGGGACAGGGGAGCGGTAATTCACCCCTCCACTTT. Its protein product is CSARGQGSGNSPLHF.

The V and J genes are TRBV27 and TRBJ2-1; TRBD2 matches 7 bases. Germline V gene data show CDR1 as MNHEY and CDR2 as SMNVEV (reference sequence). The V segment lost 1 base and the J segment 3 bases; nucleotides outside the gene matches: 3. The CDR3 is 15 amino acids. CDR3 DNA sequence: TGTGCCAGCAGTTTATTGGCTAGCGGCTACAATGAGCAGTTCTTC. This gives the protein CASSLLASGYNEQFF.

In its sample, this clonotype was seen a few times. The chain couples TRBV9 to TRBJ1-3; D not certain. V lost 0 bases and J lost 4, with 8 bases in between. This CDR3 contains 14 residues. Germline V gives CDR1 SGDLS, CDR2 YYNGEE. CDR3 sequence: CASSVGTKGNTIYF. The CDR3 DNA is TGTGCCAGCAGCGTAGGGACGAAAGGAAACACCATATATTTT.